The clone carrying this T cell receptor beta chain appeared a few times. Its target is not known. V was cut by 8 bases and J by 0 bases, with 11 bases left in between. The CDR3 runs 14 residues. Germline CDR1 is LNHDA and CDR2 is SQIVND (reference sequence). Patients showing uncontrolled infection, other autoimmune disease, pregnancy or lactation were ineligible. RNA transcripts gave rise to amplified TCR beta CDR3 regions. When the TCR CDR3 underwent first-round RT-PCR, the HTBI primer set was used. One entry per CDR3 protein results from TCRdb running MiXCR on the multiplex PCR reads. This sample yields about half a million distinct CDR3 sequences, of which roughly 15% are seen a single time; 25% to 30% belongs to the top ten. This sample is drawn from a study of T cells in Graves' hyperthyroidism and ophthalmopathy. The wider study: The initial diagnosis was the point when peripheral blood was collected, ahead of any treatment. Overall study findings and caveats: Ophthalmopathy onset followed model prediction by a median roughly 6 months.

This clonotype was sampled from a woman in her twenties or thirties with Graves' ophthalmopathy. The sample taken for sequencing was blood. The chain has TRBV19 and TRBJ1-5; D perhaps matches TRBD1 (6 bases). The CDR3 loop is CASEDRYSNQPQHF. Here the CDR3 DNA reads TGTGCCAGTGAGGACAGATATAGCAATCAGCCCCAGCATTTT.